This T cell receptor beta chain was documented in a study of response to subunit inactivated influenza vaccine. TCRdb fed the RT-PCR reads into MiXCR, producing one record per CDR3 protein. Of fewer than 650,000 distinct CDR3 sequences in the sample, over 10% were seen once. Study-wide findings and caveats: Only a handful of new T cells, the authors suggested, are recruited with each seasonal influenza vaccination.

There are many counts of this clonotype. Its antigen is not known. This TCR was recovered from a man in his forties or fifties who received an inactivated influenza vaccine. The sample consisted of PBMCs from blood, taken about 40 days after vaccination.

The CDR3 protein is CSAARLAGGISQETQYF. CDR3 DNA sequence: TGCAGTGCTGCCAGACTAGCGGGGGGGATCAGCCAAGAGACCCAGTACTTC. This chain uses TRBV20-1 with TRBJ2-5; 14 bases are shared with TRBD2. The germline gives CDR1 DFQATT, CDR2 SNEGSKA (reference sequence). This CDR3 is built from 17 residues. V shed 5 bases, J shed 1 base, and the junction held 9 bases outside the gene matches.